What follows are 2 T cell receptor beta chains derived from one specimen sequenced in a study of tumor-infiltrating lymphocytes in glioblastoma multiforme. TCRB libraries came from RNA via three nested multiplex PCR rounds. A single record per CDR3 protein comes from TCRdb applying MiXCR to the multiplex PCR reads. This sample has roughly 10,000 distinct CDR3 sequences; approximately 71% occur once, and the top ten carry about 43%. The sample comprised brain tumor tissue. Receptors originate from a male donor with glioblastoma.

The rearrangement links TRBV11-1 to TRBJ2-3; maybe TRBD2 (5 bases). CDR1 and CDR2 (germline): SGHAT, FQDESV (reference sequence). V lost 1 base and J 3 bases, leaving 8 bases between the germline ends. CDR3 length equals 14 residues. The CDR3, as DNA: TGTGCCAGCAGCTTAGGGCGGGTTACAGATACGCAGTATTTT. Residues: CASSLGRVTDTQYF.

The DNA of the CDR3 is TGTGCTGGCATCCCCCTAGCGGGAGTGAGTAAAAAGCAGTTCTTC. Translation gives CAGIPLAGVSKKQFF. The rearrangement links TRBV11-2 to TRBJ2-1; 10 bases are shared with TRBD2. CDR1 and CDR2 (germline): SGHAT, FQNNGV. CDR3 length: 15 residues.